This record looks at one T cell receptor beta chain sequence and its context. What it recognizes is unknown. Germline V lookup: CDR1 SGHRS, CDR2 YFSETQ. Deletions cut 3 bases from V and 5 bases from J, with 20 bases between. This CDR3 is 17 amino acids long. The assay was immunoSEQ multiplex PCR, and TCRdb's table has in-frame clones only and misses some. This repertoire shows over 300,000 clones, roughly 80% found once; its top ten account for about 8%. Sample treatment: roughly 20 received Ad26.COV2.S at low or high dose, single or two shots; about 5 received placebo; per-sample allocation not given. At day 63 after the first vaccine or placebo injection, samples were drawn. This sample stems from a study of Ad26.COV2.S vaccination and SARS-CoV-2 variants. About the research overall: Intramuscularly, Ad26.COV2.S was given either once or twice, 56 days apart. Broader study findings: Breadth and depth estimates from TCRs may understate total T cell responses.

The input for sequencing was peripheral blood, taken in a trial of Ad26.COV2.S vaccine versus placebo. The sequence was collected from a person between 18 and 60 years old who received the Ad26.COV2.S COVID-19 vaccine or a placebo. The chain combines TRBV5-1 with TRBJ2-2; D is unresolved. CDR3 in DNA: TGCGCCAGCAGCTCCTTTTCCAGCCCACTAACAACCGGGGAGCTGTTTTTT. Translating gives CASSSFSSPLTTGELFF.